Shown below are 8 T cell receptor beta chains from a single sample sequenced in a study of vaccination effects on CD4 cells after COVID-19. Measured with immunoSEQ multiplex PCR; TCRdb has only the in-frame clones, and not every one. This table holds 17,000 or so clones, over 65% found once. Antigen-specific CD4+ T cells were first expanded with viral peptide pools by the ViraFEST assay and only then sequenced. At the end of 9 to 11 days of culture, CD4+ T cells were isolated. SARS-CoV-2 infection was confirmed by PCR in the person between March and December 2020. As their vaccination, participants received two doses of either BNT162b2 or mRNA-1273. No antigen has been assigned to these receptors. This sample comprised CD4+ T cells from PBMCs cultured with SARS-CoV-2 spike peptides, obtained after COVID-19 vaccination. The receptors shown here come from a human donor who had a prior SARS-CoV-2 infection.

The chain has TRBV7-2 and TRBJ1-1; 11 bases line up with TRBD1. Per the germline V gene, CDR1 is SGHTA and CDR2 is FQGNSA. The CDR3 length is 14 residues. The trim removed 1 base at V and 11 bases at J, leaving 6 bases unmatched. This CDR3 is CASSLDGQGASAFF. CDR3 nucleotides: TGTGCCAGCAGCTTAGACGGACAGGGGGCGTCGGCTTTCTTT.

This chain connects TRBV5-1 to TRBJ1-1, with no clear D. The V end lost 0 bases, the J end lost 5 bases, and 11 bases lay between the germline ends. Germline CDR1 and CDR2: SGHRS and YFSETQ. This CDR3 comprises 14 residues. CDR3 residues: CASSLVQRATEAFF. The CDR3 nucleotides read TGCGCCAGCAGCTTGGTTCAGCGGGCTACTGAAGCTTTCTTT.

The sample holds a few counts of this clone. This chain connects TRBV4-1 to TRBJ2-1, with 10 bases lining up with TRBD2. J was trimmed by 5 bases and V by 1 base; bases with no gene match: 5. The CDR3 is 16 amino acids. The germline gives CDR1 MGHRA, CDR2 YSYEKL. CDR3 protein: CASSQASGGADNEQFF. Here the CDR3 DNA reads TGCGCCAGCAGCCAAGCAAGCGGGGGGGCAGACAATGAGCAGTTCTTC.

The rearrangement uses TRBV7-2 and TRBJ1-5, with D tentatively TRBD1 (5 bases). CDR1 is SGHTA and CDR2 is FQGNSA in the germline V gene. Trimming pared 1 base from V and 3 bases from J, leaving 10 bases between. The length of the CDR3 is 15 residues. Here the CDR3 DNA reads TGTGCCAGCAGCTTAGGACGAGGGACCAATCAGCCCCAGCATTTT. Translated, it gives CASSLGRGTNQPQHF.

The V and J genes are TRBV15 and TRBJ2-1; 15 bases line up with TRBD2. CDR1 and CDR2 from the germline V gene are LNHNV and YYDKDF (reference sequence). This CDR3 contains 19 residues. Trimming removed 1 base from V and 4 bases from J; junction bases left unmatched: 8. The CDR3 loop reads CATSRVGLAGGQFYNEQFF. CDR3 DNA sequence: TGTGCCACCAGCAGAGTCGGACTAGCGGGAGGGCAATTTTACAATGAGCAGTTCTTC.

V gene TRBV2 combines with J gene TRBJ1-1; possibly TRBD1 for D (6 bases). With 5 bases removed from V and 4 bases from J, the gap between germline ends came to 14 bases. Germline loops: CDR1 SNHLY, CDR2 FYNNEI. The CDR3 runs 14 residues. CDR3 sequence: CASSTTGRGTEAFF. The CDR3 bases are TGTGCCAGCAGTACCACAGGGAGGGGCACTGAAGCTTTCTTT.

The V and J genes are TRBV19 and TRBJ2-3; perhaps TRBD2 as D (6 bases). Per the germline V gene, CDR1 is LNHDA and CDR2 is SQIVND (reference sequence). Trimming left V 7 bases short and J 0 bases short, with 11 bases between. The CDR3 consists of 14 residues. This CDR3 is CASNAGWSTDTQYF. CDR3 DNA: TGTGCCAGTAACGCGGGATGGAGCACAGATACGCAGTATTTT. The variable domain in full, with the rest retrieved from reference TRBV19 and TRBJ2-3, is DGGITQSPKYLFRKEGQNVTLSCEQNLNHDAMYWYRQDPGQGLRLIYYSQIVNDFQKGDIAEGYSVSREKKESFPLTVTSAQKNPTAFYLCASNAGWSTDTQYFGPGTRLTVL.

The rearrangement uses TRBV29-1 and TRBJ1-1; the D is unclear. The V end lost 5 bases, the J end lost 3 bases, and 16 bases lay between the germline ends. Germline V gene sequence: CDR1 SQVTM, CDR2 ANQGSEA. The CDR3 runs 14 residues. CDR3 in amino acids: CSVMEGWAYTEAFF. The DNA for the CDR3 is TGCAGCGTTATGGAGGGCTGGGCGTACACTGAAGCTTTCTTT.